One and the same sample provided the 3 T cell receptor beta chains below, sequenced in a study of shared clonotypes between healthy human individuals. Some clones are missing from TCRdb's copy, which holds only in-frame ones; the method was immunoSEQ multiplex PCR. This repertoire shows over a million clones, about 98% found once; its top ten account for about 0.4%. Source material: naive CD4+ T cells sorted from blood. Specified subset: CD45RA+ positively selected. The receptor set was obtained from a man aged 25-45 years in good health.

V is TRBV7-2 and J is TRBJ1-2; TRBD1 is a possible D gene (5 bases). The V end lost 1 base, the J end lost 5 bases, and 14 bases lay between the germline ends. The CDR3 consists of 15 residues. The germline V gene encodes CDR1 SGHTA and CDR2 FQGNSA. The CDR3 DNA follows: TGTGCCAGCAGCTTAGGGGGGAGAGCGGAATATGGCTACACCTTC. Its translation is CASSLGGRAEYGYTF.

The chain recombines TRBV2 with TRBJ1-1, with 8 bases aligning to TRBD1. The CDR3 runs 13 residues. In germline, CDR1 is SNHLY, CDR2 FYNNEI. Unmatched junction bases numbered 9, after V lost 10 bases and J lost 5 bases. CDR3 DNA sequence: TGTGCCACCGTGACAGGGGTTGAGACTGAAGCTTTCTTT. Protein sequence: CATVTGVETEAFF.

A word on this clone: The sample carries other DNA sequences with the same CDR3. The chain carries TRBV6-1 and TRBJ2-7; 12 bases line up with TRBD2. The CDR3 runs 13 residues. CDR1 is MNHNS and CDR2 is SASEGT in the germline V gene. Trimming cost V 9 bases and J 4 bases; bases outside gene matches: 4. The CDR3: CASRTSGTYEQYF. In nucleotides, the CDR3 is TGTGCCAGTAGGACTAGCGGGACGTACGAGCAGTACTTC.